What follows are 15 T cell receptor beta chains derived from one specimen sequenced in a study of CD8+ T cells in alopecia areata. Isolated RNA was reverse transcribed into cDNA used as the sequencing template. Some clones are missing from TCRdb's copy, which holds only in-frame ones; the method was immunoSEQ multiplex PCR. The profile shows about 8,900 clones, around 63% of them singletons. Both peripheral blood and punch biopsies of lesional scalp skin were obtained from patients who had alopecia areata. The material sequenced was skin. The receptors originated from a human donor with alopecia areata.

The rearrangement uses TRBV9 and TRBJ2-2; 12 nucleotides agree with TRBD1. Germline V gives CDR1 SGDLS, CDR2 YYNGEE. The CDR3 has 17 residues. The junction had 8 bases not matched to a gene; V was cut back by 4 bases and J by 4 bases. For the CDR3, the DNA is TGTGCCAGCAGCTCGAACCGGGACAGGGGGCGCACCGGGGAGCTGTTTTTT. Translating it yields CASSSNRDRGRTGELFF.

This clone was seen a handful of times. The V call is TRBV10-2, the J call TRBJ2-2; TRBD2 aligns across 11 bases. This CDR3 spans 15 amino acids. V shed 6 bases and J 6 bases; nucleotides not matched to a gene: 6. Germline V gene data show CDR1 as WSHSY and CDR2 as SAAADI. The CDR3 region is CASSVLSGGAGELFF. In DNA form, the CDR3 reads TGCGCCAGCAGCGTCCTTAGCGGGGGGGCCGGGGAGCTGTTTTTT.

This clone turned up a few times. The V and J genes are TRBV9 and TRBJ1-5; the D gene is possibly TRBD1 (6 bases). The V end lost 1 base, the J end lost 0 bases, and 8 bases lay between the germline ends. This CDR3 contains 15 residues. CDR1 and CDR2 (germline): SGDLS, YYNGEE. The CDR3 DNA is TGTGCCAGCAGCGTAACAGGGTCTAGCAATCAGCCCCAGCATTTT. It encodes CASSVTGSSNQPQHF.

This clone has more than one count but fewer than ten. The rearrangement joins TRBV28 to TRBJ2-3; no definite D call. This CDR3 spans 15 amino acids. V was clipped by 1 base and J by 2 bases, with 10 bases between them. CDR1 and CDR2 (germline): MDHEN, SYDVKM. CDR3 sequence (DNA): TGTGCCAGCAGTTTATCAGGACGTCCCACAGATACGCAGTATTTT. Protein: CASSLSGRPTDTQYF.

The gene calls are TRBV7-2 and TRBJ1-1; D gene ambiguous. This CDR3 has 13 amino acids. V shed 0 bases and J shed 10 bases, with 12 bases lying between them. CDR1 and CDR2 from the germline V gene are SGHTA and FQGNSA. The CDR3 protein is CASSLAIQVGAFF. CDR3 DNA: TGTGCCAGCAGCTTAGCAATTCAGGTGGGAGCTTTCTTT.

The chain is built from TRBV27 and TRBJ2-3, with D uncertain. Trimming took 8 bases from V and 0 from J, leaving 9 bases between them. The CDR3 runs to 13 residues. CDR1 is MNHEY, CDR2 SMNVEV, per germline (reference sequence). CDR3 DNA: TGTGCCAGCCGCCAACTTAGCACAGATACGCAGTATTTT. The encoded protein is CASRQLSTDTQYF.

This clone showed up just a few times. This chain joins TRBV4-1 and TRBJ1-1; D gene unclear. Trimming cost V 1 base and J 0 bases, with 6 bases left between them. The length of the CDR3 is 14 residues. CDR1 and CDR2 (germline): MGHRA, YSYEKL. The CDR3 here is CASSQGLLNTEAFF. CDR3 nucleotides: TGCGCCAGCAGCCAAGGACTTTTGAACACTGAAGCTTTCTTT.

CDR3 amino acids: CASVVNTEAFF. For the CDR3, the DNA is TGTGCCAGTGTAGTAAACACTGAAGCTTTCTTT. This chain connects TRBV7-8 to TRBJ1-1, with D uncertain. Per germline, CDR1 SGHVS and CDR2 FQNEAQ. The CDR3 has 11 residues. V lost 9 bases and J 2 bases, leaving 7 bases between the germline ends.

The chain carries TRBV18 and TRBJ2-7; D remains unclear. The ends were cut back, 2 bases at V and 0 bases at J, with 14 bases in the middle. The CDR3 totals 16 residues. Germline CDR1 reads KGHSH; CDR2 reads LQKENI. CDR3 sequence: CASSPYGSRSSYEQYF. CDR3 in DNA: TGTGCCAGCTCACCATATGGCTCCAGAAGCTCCTACGAGCAGTACTTC.

This clone was detected only once. The rearrangement uses TRBV5-1 and TRBJ1-1; the D is unclear. CDR1 and CDR2 (germline): SGHRS, YFSETQ. This CDR3 has 14 amino acids. Trimming removed 2 bases from V and 0 bases from J, with 8 bases in between. CDR3 DNA: TGCGCCAGCAGCTTAACTGCGGTGAACACTGAAGCTTTCTTT. It is translated as CASSLTAVNTEAFF.

V and J are TRBV7-2 and TRBJ1-1; D uncertain. The germline V gene encodes CDR1 SGHTA and CDR2 FQGNSA. The CDR3 loop spans 16 amino acids. V was trimmed by 5 bases and J by 0 bases, leaving 16 bases between them. Here the CDR3 DNA reads TGTGCCAGCAGCCTAAAGTGGGCAAGGATGAACACTGAAGCTTTCTTT. Encoded protein: CASSLKWARMNTEAFF.

This clone was recorded once. The chain recombines TRBV5-1 with TRBJ2-5, with 9 positions matching TRBD2. After removal of 7 bases from V and 5 bases from J, the junction contained 24 bases not matched to a gene. The CDR3 runs 19 residues. CDR1 and CDR2 (germline): SGHRS, YFSETQ. CDR3 in DNA: TGCGCCAGCTCCGAATTAGGGGAGATGGCGGGAGGGCAGAAGGAGACCCAGTACTTC. Protein product: CASSELGEMAGGQKETQYF.

The chain recombines TRBV7-9 with TRBJ2-7; D unresolved. The CDR3 has 13 residues. Trimming took off 4 bases at V and 0 bases at J, with 7 bases between the two ends. Looked up from germline, CDR1 is SEHNR and CDR2 is FQNEAQ (reference sequence). The CDR3 here is CASSSSSSYEQYF. The DNA of the CDR3 is TGTGCCAGCAGCTCATCAAGCTCCTACGAGCAGTACTTC.

V is TRBV30 and J is TRBJ1-2; TRBD1 matches at 8 bases. Per germline, CDR1 GTSNPN and CDR2 SVGIG (reference sequence). The CDR3 consists of 14 residues. V was clipped by 2 bases and J by 7 bases; unmatched bases: 9. The CDR3 DNA reads TGTGCCTGGAGTCCCGATCAGGGGGCTGGTGGCTACACCTTC. This sequence encodes CAWSPDQGAGGYTF.

This chain connects TRBV11-2 to TRBJ2-2; D is possibly TRBD1 or TRBD2 (5 bases each). The CDR3 loop spans 17 amino acids. V dropped 1 base and J dropped 3 bases, with 15 bases sitting between them. CDR1 is SGHAT and CDR2 is FQNNGV in the germline V gene. CDR3 coding DNA: TGTGCCAGCAGCTTAGGGGGCCGGGACGGACACACCGGGGAGCTGTTTTTT. It translates to CASSLGGRDGHTGELFF.